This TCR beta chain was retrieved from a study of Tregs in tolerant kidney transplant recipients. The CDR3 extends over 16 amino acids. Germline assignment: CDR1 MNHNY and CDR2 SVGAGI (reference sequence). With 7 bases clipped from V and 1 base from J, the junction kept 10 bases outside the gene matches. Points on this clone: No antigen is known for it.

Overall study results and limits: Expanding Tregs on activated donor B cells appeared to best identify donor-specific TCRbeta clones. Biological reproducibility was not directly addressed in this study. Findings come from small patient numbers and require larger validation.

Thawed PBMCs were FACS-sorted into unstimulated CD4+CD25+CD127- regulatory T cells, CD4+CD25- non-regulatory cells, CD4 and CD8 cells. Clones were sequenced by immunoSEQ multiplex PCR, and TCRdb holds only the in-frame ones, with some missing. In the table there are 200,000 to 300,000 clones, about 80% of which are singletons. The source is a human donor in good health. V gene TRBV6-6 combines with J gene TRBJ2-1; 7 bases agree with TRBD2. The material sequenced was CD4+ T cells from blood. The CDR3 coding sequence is TGTGCCAGCAAGGTGGGCGGGAGTACGTCCTACAATGAGCAGTTCTTC. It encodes CASKVGGSTSYNEQFF.